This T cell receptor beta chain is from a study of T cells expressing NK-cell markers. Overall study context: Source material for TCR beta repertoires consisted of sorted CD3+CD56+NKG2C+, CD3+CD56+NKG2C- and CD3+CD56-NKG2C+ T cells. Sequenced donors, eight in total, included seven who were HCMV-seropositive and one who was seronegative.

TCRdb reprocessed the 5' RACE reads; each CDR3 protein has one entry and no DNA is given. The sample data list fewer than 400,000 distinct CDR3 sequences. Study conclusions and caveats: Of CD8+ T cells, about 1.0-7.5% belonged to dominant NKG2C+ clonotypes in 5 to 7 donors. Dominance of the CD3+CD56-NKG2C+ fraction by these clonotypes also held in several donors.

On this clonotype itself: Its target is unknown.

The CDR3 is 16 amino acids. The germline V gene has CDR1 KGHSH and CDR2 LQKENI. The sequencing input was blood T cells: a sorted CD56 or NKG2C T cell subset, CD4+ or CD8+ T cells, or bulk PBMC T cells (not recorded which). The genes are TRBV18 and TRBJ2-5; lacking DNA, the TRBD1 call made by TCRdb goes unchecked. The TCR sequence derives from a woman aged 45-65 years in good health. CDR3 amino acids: CASSPGGTKYKETQYF.